The rows below give T cell receptor beta chains drawn from one sample of a study of T cell clusters in autoimmune cytopenias. No DNA is given; TCRdb re-called the multiplex PCR reads and lists each CDR3 protein once. In total, the table holds more than 1,200 distinct CDR3 sequences. Sequenced: peripheral blood. These receptors were taken from a human donor with an autoimmune cytopenia or autoimmune hepatitis (not recorded which). The CDR3 runs from the conserved cysteine through the conserved F or W. Some rows mark clone size as missing; the rest say once, few, many or name a class of expanded clone.

clone_size j_call v_call cdr3_length cdr3_aa
NA TRBJ1-6 TRBV7-9 12 CASSFYRGALHF
medium-sized TRBJ2-5 TRBV18 14 CASSPPPREETQYF
medium-sized TRBJ2-2 TRBV7-6 15 CASSLTSGITGELFF
NA TRBJ2-5 TRBV5-1 14 CASSLSPGRETQYF
medium-sized TRBJ2-5 TRBV19 12 CASSIGRETQYF
medium-sized TRBJ2-1 TRBV6-2/TRBV6-3 13 CASTGLIPNEQFF
medium-sized TRBJ1-2 TRBV6-5 13 CASTEGARLGYTF
medium-sized TRBJ2-3 TRBV27 16 CASSLPGQIRTDTQYF
medium-sized TRBJ1-6 TRBV6-1 17 CASRVGGRSSYNSPLHF
medium-sized TRBJ1-2 TRBV19 15 CASSNGLAANYGYTF
NA TRBJ2-7 TRBV6-2/TRBV6-3 12 CASSSRPYEQYF
medium-sized TRBJ2-1 TRBV6-5 16 CASRPLTGEGYNEQFF
medium-sized TRBJ2-5 TRBV7-6 17 CASSSERLSGAQETQYF
NA TRBJ2-1 TRBV20-1 15 CSAGTGTSGNNEQFF
large TRBJ2-7 TRBV6-5 14 CASSPGTGKYEQYF
NA TRBJ2-1 TRBV20-1 13 CSARETVYNEQFF
medium-sized TRBJ2-7 TRBV5-4 13 CASSGDYRGEQYF
large TRBJ1-5 TRBV30 13 CAWSRDPLLPQHF
large TRBJ2-3 TRBV7-6 15 CASSWESSRTDTQYF
medium-sized TRBJ1-5 TRBV5-6 12 CASSQPNQPQHF
medium-sized TRBJ2-5 TRBV7-9 13 CASSLQGKETQYF
large TRBJ2-1 TRBV30 14 CAWSVDSSYNEQFF
medium-sized TRBJ1-6 TRBV6-5 17 CASSITGQGGDNSPLHF
medium-sized TRBJ1-6 TRBV10-3 14 CAIKGTAAVSPLHF
large TRBJ1-1 TRBV29-1 13 CSVDQGGDTEAFF
large TRBJ2-7 TRBV29-1 13 CSVEAAHTYEQYF
NA TRBJ2-5 TRBV20-1 14 CSALSGAPQETQYF
medium-sized TRBJ1-3 TRBV5-4 16 CASSLGGLVSGNTIYF
medium-sized TRBJ2-5 TRBV6-5 15 CASSYVPGPQETQYF
medium-sized TRBJ2-3 TRBV20-1 12 CSARQHTDTQYF
medium-sized TRBJ2-1 TRBV5-1 15 CASSIGTSSFREQFF
medium-sized TRBJ1-5 TRBV27 14 CASRPGDIGQPQHF
medium-sized TRBJ2-5 TRBV5-5 12 CASSFGTVIEYF
medium-sized TRBJ2-7 TRBV20-1 18 CSARVGGLAGATSYEQYF
medium-sized TRBJ2-2 TRBV6-2/TRBV6-3 18 CASSRQGATSANTGELFF
NA TRBJ2-7 TRBV18 12 CASSLGEDEQYF
medium-sized TRBJ1-5 TRBV12-3/TRBV12-4 15 CASSPDGTGLQPQHF
medium-sized TRBJ1-1 TRBV7-6 13 CASSFNGNTEAFF
medium-sized TRBJ2-7 TRBV20-1 15 CSARSHPGHVYEQYF
medium-sized TRBJ2-3 TRBV24-1 17 CATSDRDSAGTTDTQYF
medium-sized TRBJ2-7 TRBV15 14 CATSREGGTYEQYF
medium-sized TRBJ2-1 TRBV11-2 17 CASSPEWGRSPYNEQFF
large TRBJ2-7 TRBV12-3/TRBV12-4 15 CASSFDSQLSYEQYF
medium-sized TRBJ2-7 TRBV20-1 15 CSARWGATPGYEQYF
large TRBJ2-7 TRBV30 14 CAWGSGTGDNEQYF
medium-sized TRBJ2-2 TRBV19 12 CASSIGTGELFF
NA TRBJ1-1 TRBV19 14 CASSMQGRGTEAFF
NA TRBJ1-5 TRBV19 15 CATTTVKGGNQPQHF
NA TRBJ2-7 TRBV7-9 12 CASSQSPREQYF
large TRBJ1-2 TRBV6-5 16 CASSYSFARENYGYTF
large TRBJ2-5 TRBV30 13 CAWSVRSGGTQYF
medium-sized TRBJ2-2 TRBV6-4 16 CASSGLAGGRTGELFF
large TRBJ1-6 TRBV6-5 13 CASRVAANSPLHF